This T cell receptor beta chain was identified during a study of Graves' ophthalmopathy and Graves' hyperthyroidism. Study-level points and caveats: A classifier, a 13-signature model, separated ophthalmopathy from stable hyperthyroidism with around 88% sensitivity and about 83% specificity.

The CDR3 is 13 amino acids. In germline, CDR1 is DFQATT, CDR2 SNEGSKA (reference sequence). The V segment lost 3 bases and the J segment 8 bases; nucleotides outside the gene matches: 7. Comments on this clonotype: Antigen specificity is unknown.

RNA transcripts were the source from which TCR beta CDR3 regions were amplified. In the first round, RT-PCR was carried out with HTBI primers, and a multiplex PCR formed the second round. TCRdb passed the multiplex PCR reads through MiXCR, listing each CDR3 protein once. The repertoire holds 1 million to 1.3 million distinct CDR3 sequences, with less than 45% as singletons. Hyperthyroidism cases were recent diagnoses of under 2 months' duration in people aged 18 to 65. The sequencing sample was made of peripheral blood or thyroid tissue (not recorded which). The TCR originated in an adult man with Graves' hyperthyroidism. The chain links TRBV20-1 to TRBJ1-2; 9 bases line up with TRBD1. The CDR3, as DNA: TGCAGTGCTAGGTCACAGGGGGCGAAGGGCTACACCTTC. This sequence encodes CSARSQGAKGYTF.